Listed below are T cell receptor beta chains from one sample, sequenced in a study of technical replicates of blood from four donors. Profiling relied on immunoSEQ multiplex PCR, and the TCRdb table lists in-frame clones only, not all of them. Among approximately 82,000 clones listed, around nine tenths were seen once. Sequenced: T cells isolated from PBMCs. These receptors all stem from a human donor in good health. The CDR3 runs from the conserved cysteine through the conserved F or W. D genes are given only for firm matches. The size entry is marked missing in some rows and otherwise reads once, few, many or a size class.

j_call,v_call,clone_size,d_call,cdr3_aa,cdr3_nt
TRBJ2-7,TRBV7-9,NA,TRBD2,CASRAGGSFYEQYF,TGTGCCAGCAGGGCGGGGGGGAGCTTCTACGAGCAGTACTTC
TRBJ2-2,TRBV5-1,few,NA,CASSLSTTRTGELFF,TGCGCCAGCAGCTTGTCGACTACCAGGACCGGGGAGCTGTTTTTT
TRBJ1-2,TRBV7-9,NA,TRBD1,CASSHDRGGYTF,TGTGCCAGCAGCCACGACAGGGGCGGCTACACCTTC
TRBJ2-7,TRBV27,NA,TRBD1,CASSLGTVTEQYF,TGTGCCAGCAGTTTAGGGACAGTAACCGAGCAGTACTTC
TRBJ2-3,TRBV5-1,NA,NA,CASSDQGRGDTQYF,TGCGCCAGCAGTGATCAGGGAAGGGGAGATACGCAGTATTTT
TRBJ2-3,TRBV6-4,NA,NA,CASSDTGGTDTQYF,TGTGCCAGCAGTGATACAGGTGGCACAGATACGCAGTATTTT
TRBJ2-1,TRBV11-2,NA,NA,CASSLDLMEEQFF,TGTGCCAGCAGCTTAGATCTCATGGAGGAGCAGTTCTTC
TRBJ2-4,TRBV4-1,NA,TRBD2,CASSRVGLAERRQNIQYF,TGCGCCAGCAGCCGCGTGGGGCTAGCGGAAAGGCGGCAAAACATTCAGTACTTC
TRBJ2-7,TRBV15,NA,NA,CATSSPGVSYEQYF,TGTGCCACCAGCAGTCCGGGGGTATCCTACGAGCAGTACTTC
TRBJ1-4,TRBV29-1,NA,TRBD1,CSVKRGRATNEKLFF,TGCAGCGTCAAAAGGGGGCGGGCAACTAATGAAAAACTGTTTTTT
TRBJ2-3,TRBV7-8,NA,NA,CASSLVAARTDTQYF,TGTGCCAGCAGCTTAGTAGCAGCCCGCACAGATACGCAGTATTTT
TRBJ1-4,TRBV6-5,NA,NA,CASSYTRLGEKLFF,TGTGCCAGCAGTTACACCAGACTTGGGGAAAAACTGTTTTTT
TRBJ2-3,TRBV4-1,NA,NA,CASSQDLQGGFTDTQYF,TGCGCCAGCAGCCAAGACCTACAGGGGGGGTTCACAGATACGCAGTATTTT
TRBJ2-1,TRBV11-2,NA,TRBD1,CASSLSGTGGLNEQFF,TGTGCCAGCAGCTTAAGTGGGACAGGGGGCTTGAATGAGCAGTTCTTC
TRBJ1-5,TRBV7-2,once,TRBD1,CASSITGGGGQPQHF,TGTGCCAGCAGCATCACAGGGGGCGGTGGGCAGCCCCAGCATTTT
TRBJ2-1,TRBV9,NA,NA,CASSVLNNEQFF,TGTGCCAGCAGCGTATTAAACAATGAGCAGTTCTTC
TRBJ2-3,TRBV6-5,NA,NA,CASRSHYRPPDTQYF,TGTGCCAGCAGGTCTCACTATAGACCACCGGATACGCAGTATTTT
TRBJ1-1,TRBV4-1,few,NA,CASSQPLVLPNTFF,TGCGCCAGCAGCCAACCTTTGGTACTTCCTAATACTTTCTTT
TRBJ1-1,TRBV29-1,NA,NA,CSVEFAGANTEAFF,TGCAGCGTTGAATTTGCAGGGGCAAACACTGAAGCTTTCTTT
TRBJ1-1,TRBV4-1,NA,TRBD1,CASSLLGDGTGGTEAFF,TGCGCCAGCAGCCTTCTTGGGGACGGGACAGGGGGCACTGAAGCTTTCTTT
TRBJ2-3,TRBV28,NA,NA,CASSLRGGYTDTQYF,TGTGCCAGCAGTTTGAGGGGGGGGTACACAGATACGCAGTATTTT
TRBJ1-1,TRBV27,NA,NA,CASSSGQTNTEAFF,TGTGCCAGCAGTTCTGGACAAACGAACACTGAAGCTTTCTTT
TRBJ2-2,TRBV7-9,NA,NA,CASSLPAVNTGELFF,TGTGCCAGCAGCTTACCAGCGGTAAACACCGGGGAGCTGTTTTTT
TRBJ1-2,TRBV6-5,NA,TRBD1,CASSYVGGSDGYTF,TGTGCCAGCAGTTATGTAGGGGGCAGCGATGGCTACACCTTC
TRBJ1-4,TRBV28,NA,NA,CASSSSFDRTNEKLFF,TGTGCCAGCAGTTCAAGTTTCGACAGAACTAATGAAAAACTGTTTTTT
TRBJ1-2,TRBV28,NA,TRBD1,CASSWDRSYTF,TGTGCCAGCAGTTGGGACAGATCCTACACCTTC
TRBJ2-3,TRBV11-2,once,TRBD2,CASSLLAGGATDTQYF,TGTGCCAGCAGCTTGCTAGCGGGGGGGGCGACAGATACGCAGTATTTT
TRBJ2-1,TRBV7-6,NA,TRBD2,CASSWAGGASEQFF,TGTGCCAGCAGCTGGGCCGGGGGGGCGAGTGAGCAGTTCTTC
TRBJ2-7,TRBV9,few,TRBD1,CASSPGGAWTYEQYF,TGTGCCAGCAGCCCAGGGGGAGCCTGGACCTACGAGCAGTACTTC
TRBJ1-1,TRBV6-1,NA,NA,CASSEDWGVNTEAFF,TGTGCCAGCAGTGAAGATTGGGGGGTGAACACTGAAGCTTTCTTT
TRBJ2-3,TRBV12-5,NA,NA,CASGRELGTDTQYF,TGTGCTAGTGGACGGGAGTTGGGTACAGATACGCAGTATTTT
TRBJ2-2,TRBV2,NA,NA,CASRMTTANTGELFF,TGTGCCAGCAGAATGACTACCGCGAACACCGGGGAGCTGTTTTTT
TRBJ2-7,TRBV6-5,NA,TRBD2,CASSYSSGSSYEQYF,TGTGCCAGCAGTTACTCTAGCGGGAGCTCCTACGAGCAGTACTTC
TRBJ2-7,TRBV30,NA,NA,CAWNEATGYEQYF,TGTGCCTGGAACGAGGCCACGGGCTACGAGCAGTACTTC
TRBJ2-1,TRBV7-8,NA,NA,CASSFSGGSYNEQFF,TGTGCCAGCAGCTTTAGCGGTGGCTCCTACAATGAGCAGTTCTTC
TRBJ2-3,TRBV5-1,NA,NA,CASSLVGGATDTQYF,TGCGCCAGCAGCTTGGTTGGGGGCGCAACAGATACGCAGTATTTT
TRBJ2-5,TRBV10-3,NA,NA,CAISDRGRNQETQYF,TGTGCCATCAGTGACCGAGGGAGGAACCAAGAGACCCAGTACTTC
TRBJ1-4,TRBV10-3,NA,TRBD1,CAISELRTGTQKLFF,TGTGCCATCAGTGAGCTTAGGACAGGGACTCAAAAACTGTTTTTT